Following are 12 T cell receptor beta chains from one sample sequenced in a study of control samples from healthy donors and cancer patients. Profiling relied on immunoSEQ multiplex PCR, and the TCRdb table lists in-frame clones only, not all of them. This table holds around 140,000 clones, about 89% found once. Sample: blood. The receptors here all came from a young man in good health.

The chain links TRBV10-1 to TRBJ2-7; no reliable D call. CDR1 is WNHNN and CDR2 is SYGVQD in the germline V gene (reference sequence). The CDR3 has 14 residues. The V end was cut by 0 bases, the J end by 4 bases, with 10 bases between. Here the CDR3 DNA reads TGCGCCAGCAGTGAGTCCGGCCTACTGTACGAGCAGTACTTC. Translation: CASSESGLLYEQYF.

The chain links TRBV11-2 to TRBJ2-5, with D unclear. The CDR3 runs to 15 residues. V lost 5 bases and J lost 5, with 18 bases in between. Germline CDR1 is SGHAT and CDR2 is FQNNGV. The chain's CDR3 is CASSPRVVAGETQYF. The CDR3 DNA sequence: TGTGCCAGCAGCCCCCGGGTCGTGGCTGGGGAGACCCAGTACTTC.

CDR3 DNA sequence: TGTGCCAGTAGTGCAGGGGATAGGTATGGCTACACCTTC. It translates to CASSAGDRYGYTF. The gene calls are TRBV19 and TRBJ1-2; D perhaps matches TRBD1 (6 bases). Germline V gene sequence: CDR1 LNHDA, CDR2 SQIVND (reference sequence). The CDR3 consists of 13 residues. The V gene lost 5 bases and the J gene lost 5 bases, with 12 bases spanning the gap.

This sequence joins TRBV6-5 and TRBJ1-5; the D is unclear. The germline V gene has CDR1 MNHEY and CDR2 SVGAGI. Trimming cost V 5 bases and J 4 bases, with 9 bases left between them. This CDR3 has 13 amino acids. CDR3 bases: TGTGCCAGCAGTCGCGGCCCGAATCAGCCCCAGCATTTT. Translating it yields CASSRGPNQPQHF.

The chain combines TRBV6-1 with TRBJ1-2, with D perhaps matching TRBD1 (5 bases). This CDR3 is 14 amino acids long. Trimming left V 3 bases short and J 4 bases short, with 12 bases between. CDR1 and CDR2 (germline): MNHNS, SASEGT. CDR3 sequence: CASSDVDRSYGYTF. The CDR3 nucleotides are TGTGCCAGCAGTGATGTTGACAGAAGCTATGGCTACACCTTC.

The chain recombines TRBV6-6 with TRBJ2-5; 10 nucleotides agree with TRBD1. Trimming at V came to 0 bases and at J to 5 bases, leaving 6 bases not matched to a gene. This CDR3 region has 16 residues. Germline V gives CDR1 MNHNY, CDR2 SVGAGI (reference sequence). The chain's CDR3 is CASSYSGTGVGETQYF. The CDR3 nucleotides read TGTGCCAGCAGTTACTCCGGGACAGGGGTCGGGGAGACCCAGTACTTC.

The CDR3 DNA reads as TGCAGCGTGGCTGCCTCTGGAAACACCATATATTTT. Its translation: CSVAASGNTIYF. The V and J genes are TRBV29-1 and TRBJ1-3; D is unresolved. Looked up from germline, CDR1 is SQVTM and CDR2 is ANQGSEA. This CDR3 spans 12 amino acids. V dropped 6 bases and J dropped 0 bases, with 6 bases sitting between them.

The chain employs TRBV5-6 and TRBJ2-6; the match to TRBD1 covers 8 bases. With 4 bases clipped from V and 2 bases from J, the junction kept 5 bases outside the gene matches. This CDR3 comprises 16 residues. Per the germline V gene, CDR1 is SGHDT and CDR2 is YYEEEE. The CDR3 is CASSQWTGTGANVLTF. The CDR3 coding sequence is TGTGCCAGCAGCCAATGGACAGGGACTGGGGCCAACGTCCTGACTTTC.

This clone has more than one count but fewer than ten. This chain links TRBV30 with TRBJ1-6; the match to TRBD1 covers 7 bases. This CDR3 contains 17 residues. Trimming at V came to 2 bases and at J to 7 bases, leaving 14 bases not matched to a gene. From germline, CDR1 is GTSNPN and CDR2 SVGIG (reference sequence). CDR3 DNA sequence: TGTGCCTGGAGTCAAGGGGGCGGACAGGCGAGAAATTCACCCCTCCACTTT. Translating it yields CAWSQGGGQARNSPLHF. Full variable domain (rest looked up from reference TRBV30 and TRBJ1-6): SQTIHQWPATLVQPVGSPLSLECTVEGTSNPNLYWYRQAAGRGLQLLFYSVGIGQISSEVPQNLSASRPQDRQFILSSKKLLLSDSGFYLCAWSQGGGQARNSPLHFGNGTRLTVT.

The rearrangement uses TRBV7-2 and TRBJ2-7; D is possibly TRBD2 (7 bases). CDR1 is SGHTA and CDR2 is FQGNSA in the germline V gene. Trimming took off 4 bases at V and 4 bases at J, with 11 bases between the two ends. The length of the CDR3 is 13 residues. The CDR3 here is CASSSGGPYEQYF. CDR3 in DNA: TGTGCCAGCAGCTCGGGGGGCCCGTACGAGCAGTACTTC.

The rearrangement joins TRBV7-3 to TRBJ2-2, with TRBD1 matching 10 bases. The CDR3 has 17 amino acids. V lost 5 bases and J lost 6; bases outside the gene matches: 12. Germline CDR1 reads SGHTA; CDR2 reads FQGTGA. This chain's CDR3 is CASSPGPGQGLAGELFF. CDR3 coding DNA: TGTGCCAGCAGCCCGGGTCCGGGACAGGGGCTCGCCGGGGAGCTGTTTTTT. The full variable domain, rest sourced from reference TRBV7-3 and TRBJ2-2, is GAGVSQTPSNKVTEKGKYVELRCDPISGHTALYWYRQSLGQGPEFLIYFQGTGAADDSGLPNDRFFAVRPEGSVSTLKIQRTERGDSAVYLCASSPGPGQGLAGELFFGEGSRLTVL.

CDR3 protein: CASSGQEGPNTEAFF. The CDR3 bases are TGCGCCAGCAGCGGGCAGGAGGGGCCGAACACTGAAGCTTTCTTT. The J gene is TRBJ1-1, the V gene TRBV10-1, with D possibly TRBD1 on 5 matching bases. Germline values: CDR1 WNHNN, CDR2 SYGVQD (reference sequence). The length of the CDR3 is 15 residues. The V end was cut by 6 bases, the J end by 1 base, with 15 bases between.